Below are 18 T cell receptor beta chains sequenced from a single sample in a study of monozygotic twins with inflammatory bowel disease. TCRdb reanalyzed the 5' RACE reads and collapses them to one entry per CDR3 protein, without DNA. The ten top clones account for around an eighth, within a sample of over 100,000 distinct CDR3 sequences. Sequencing was done on a sample of blood. The receptors here all came from a human donor with ulcerative colitis or Crohn's disease, or a healthy co-twin of an affected twin (not recorded which).

V usage is TRBV10-3 and J usage is TRBJ1-1; with no DNA, the TCRdb D assignment of TRBD1 cannot be verified. The CDR3 is 18 residues long. Germline CDR1 ENHRY, CDR2 SYGVKD. Here the CDR3 reads CAISETLFLTGDDTEAFF.

V is TRBV2 and J is TRBJ2-5; TCRdb indicates TRBD2, and absent DNA this call remains unverified. Germline V gene lookup returns CDR1 SNHLY and CDR2 FYNNEI. The CDR3 is 15 residues long. The CDR3 here is CASSVEASGDETQYF. The variable domain in full, completed from reference TRBV2 and TRBJ2-5, reads EPEVTQTPSHQVTQMGQEVILRCVPISNHLYFYWYRQILGQKVEFLVSFYNNEISEKSEIFDDQFSVERPDGSNFTLKIRSTKLEDSAMYFCASSVEASGDETQYFGPGTRLLVL.

V is TRBV9 and J is TRBJ2-1; the D call of TRBD1 rests on TCRdb alone, since no DNA is present to check it. This CDR3 has 16 residues. Looked up from germline, CDR1 is SGDLS and CDR2 is YYNGEE. The chain's CDR3 is CASSIGAGRGYNEQFF.

This rearrangement joins TRBV11-2 to TRBJ1-6; TCRdb indicates TRBD1, and absent DNA this call remains unverified. Per germline, CDR1 SGHAT and CDR2 FQNNGV. The CDR3 runs 14 residues. The CDR3 sequence: CASLGTTRGSPLHF.

The CDR3 loop is CASSLETGDGYTF. The genes are TRBV13 and TRBJ1-2; TCRdb names TRBD1, which stays unverified in the absence of DNA. CDR3 length equals 13 residues. Germline CDR1 and CDR2: PRHDT and FYEKMQ (reference sequence).

The chain joins TRBV27 to TRBJ2-5; without DNA, the TCRdb call of TRBD2 cannot be checked. This CDR3 region has 16 residues. Germline V CDR1 and CDR2: MNHEY, SMNVEV (reference sequence). This CDR3 reads CASRPIAGEVGETQYF.

J is TRBJ2-1 and V is TRBV3-1. Germline V gene lookup returns CDR1 LGHDT and CDR2 YNNKEL (reference sequence). This CDR3 has 14 amino acids. The CDR3 loop is CASSQEGTDIEQFF.

V usage is TRBV7-2 and J usage is TRBJ2-3. This CDR3 spans 14 amino acids. The germline gives CDR1 SGHTA, CDR2 FQGNSA. The CDR3 here is CASSLGQGGDTQYF.

The chain links TRBV16 to TRBJ2-7; TCRdb reports TRBD1, a call that lacks DNA to check it against. Germline-derived CDR1 and CDR2 are KGHSY and FQNENV. The CDR3 totals 16 residues. CDR3 residues: CASRPFPGTEPYEQYF.

V is TRBV6-1 and J is TRBJ2-1; the TCRdb call, TRBD2, lacks DNA for checking. CDR1 is MNHNS, CDR2 SASEGT, per germline. The CDR3 has 15 amino acids. The CDR3 here is CASTDLAGGRNEQFF.

V gene TRBV7-9 combines with J gene TRBJ1-2; TCRdb returns TRBD1, unconfirmable since there is no DNA. This CDR3 region has 14 residues. Germline V gene sequence: CDR1 SEHNR, CDR2 FQNEAQ (reference sequence). The CDR3 reads CASSFPGTNYGYTF.

The chain recombines TRBV5-4 with TRBJ1-4. Germline V CDR1 and CDR2: SGHNT, YYREEE (reference sequence). This CDR3 is 13 amino acids long. The CDR3 loop reads CASSSASNEKLFF.

The chain employs TRBV7-9 and TRBJ2-3; TCRdb lists TRBD1, though no DNA is available to test this call. CDR1 is SEHNR and CDR2 is FQNEAQ in the germline V gene (reference sequence). The CDR3 sequence is 16 residues long. CDR3: CASSIQGAFSTDTQYF.

V usage is TRBV4-3 and J usage is TRBJ2-7; the D call of TRBD1 rests on TCRdb alone, since no DNA is present to check it. The CDR3 sequence is 15 residues long. Germline-derived CDR1 and CDR2 are LGHNA and YSLEER. The CDR3 protein is CASSQDLQGVWEQYF.

The chain links TRBV12-3 or TRBV12-4 to TRBJ1-1; TCRdb indicates TRBD1, and absent DNA this call remains unverified. The CDR3 covers 15 residues. CDR3 sequence reads: CASSLARHIPSEAFF.

V usage is TRBV6-2 or TRBV6-3 and J usage is TRBJ2-1; TCRdb proposes TRBD1, but this gene call is untestable without DNA. Germline V gene lookup returns CDR1 MNHEY and CDR2 SVGEGT. The CDR3 loop spans 15 amino acids. The CDR3 loop is CASSPDWTGYNEQFF.

The V call is TRBV7-2, the J call TRBJ2-7. The V gene's germline CDR1 is SGHTA and CDR2 FQGNSA. This CDR3 comprises 13 residues. The CDR3 spells CASSLPYAYEQYF.

The rearrangement uses TRBV7-3 and TRBJ2-1; the D gene TCRdb calls, TRBD2, cannot be checked with no DNA. This CDR3 region has 15 residues. Germline lookup yields CDR1 SGHTA and CDR2 FQGTGA. Here the CDR3 reads CASSPGTLSYNEQFF.